Listed below are T cell receptor beta chains from one sample, sequenced in a study of vaccination effects on CD4 cells after COVID-19. Sequencing was performed with immunoSEQ multiplex PCR; in TCRdb, only in-frame clones are kept and a portion is missing. The sample holds 30,000 to 35,000 clones, about 67% seen once. Their recognized antigens are unknown. The material sequenced was CD4+ T cells from PBMCs cultured without peptide, taken after COVID-19 vaccination. The receptor set was obtained from a human donor who received a COVID-19 vaccine. Each CDR3 is given with its conserved first and last residue. D genes are given only for firm matches. Part of the rows lack a size; the others show once, few, many or a class for expanded clones.

abundance,j_gene,v_gene,d_gene,CDR3aa,CDR3nt
NA,TRBJ2-5,TRBV11-2,NA,CASSQAPGESETQYF,TGTGCCAGCAGCCAGGCCCCGGGGGAGTCAGAGACCCAGTACTTC
NA,TRBJ2-3,TRBV5-1,NA,CASSLFSTDTQYF,TGCGCCAGCAGCTTGTTTAGCACAGATACGCAGTATTTT
NA,TRBJ2-7,TRBV27,TRBD2,CASRRTSEFSYEQYF,TGTGCCAGCAGGAGGACTAGCGAATTCTCCTACGAGCAGTACTTC
NA,TRBJ2-3,TRBV2,NA,CASSFQSGWVTDTQYF,TGTGCCAGCAGTTTCCAAAGCGGGTGGGTAACAGATACGCAGTATTTT
few,TRBJ1-1,TRBV2,NA,CASSEGRTEAFF,TGTGCCAGCAGTGAAGGACGTACTGAAGCTTTCTTT
once,TRBJ2-3,TRBV2,TRBD2,CASSESLAGDTQYF,TGTGCCAGCAGTGAATCCCTAGCGGGAGATACGCAGTATTTT
NA,TRBJ2-7,TRBV3-1/TRBV3-2,TRBD1,CASSRGTGVREQYF,TGTGCCAGCAGCCGCGGGACAGGGGTCCGCGAGCAGTACTTC
few,TRBJ2-6,TRBV11-2,TRBD1,CASSSRDRGSSGANVLTF,TGTGCCAGCAGCTCCCGGGACAGGGGATCGTCTGGGGCCAACGTCCTGACTTTC
NA,TRBJ1-4,TRBV6-1,NA,CASSELNRGLRIATNEKLFF,TGTGCCAGCAGTGAACTGAACAGAGGATTACGAATTGCAACTAATGAAAAACTGTTTTTT
NA,TRBJ1-6,TRBV7-2,NA,CASSTGNSPLHF,TGTGCCAGCAGCACGGGTAATTCACCCCTCCACTTT
NA,TRBJ1-2,TRBV6-2/TRBV6-3,NA,CASSPQVRYGYTF,TGTGCCAGCAGCCCTCAGGTTCGTTATGGCTACACCTTC
NA,TRBJ1-4,TRBV14,NA,CASSRGPNNEKLFF,TGTGCCAGCAGCCGAGGACCGAATAATGAAAAACTGTTTTTT
NA,TRBJ2-5,TRBV7-2,NA,CASSFTGFKETQYF,TGTGCCAGCAGCTTTACAGGCTTTAAGGAGACCCAGTACTTC
NA,TRBJ1-1,TRBV2,NA,CASSVRAMNTEAFF,TGTGCCAGCAGTGTTAGGGCGATGAACACTGAAGCTTTCTTT
NA,TRBJ1-3,TRBV30,NA,CAWSVREGNTIYF,TGTGCCTGGAGTGTACGGGAGGGAAACACCATATATTTT
NA,TRBJ1-2,TRBV10-3,NA,CATLKDGGYTF,TGTGCCACCCTCAAGGACGGTGGCTACACCTTC
NA,TRBJ1-2,TRBV12-3/TRBV12-4,NA,CASSFRLGYGYTF,TGTGCCAGCAGTTTCAGGTTAGGCTATGGCTACACCTTC
NA,TRBJ2-1,TRBV7-7,NA,CASSPLASSSYNEQFF,TGTGCTAGCAGCCCTTTAGCCTCCAGCTCCTACAATGAGCAGTTCTTC
NA,TRBJ1-1,TRBV29-1,NA,CSVVTVEAFF,TGCAGCGTTGTAACAGTTGAAGCTTTCTTT
NA,TRBJ1-2,TRBV4-2,NA,CASSQGIGGRAASFNYGYTF,TGTGCCAGCAGCCAAGGAATTGGGGGCCGGGCAGCTTCTTTTAACTATGGCTACACCTTC
few,TRBJ2-1,TRBV10-3,NA,CAISPARTGRSSYNEQFF,TGTGCCATCAGTCCGGCCCGGACTGGAAGAAGCTCCTACAATGAGCAGTTCTTC
NA,TRBJ1-5,TRBV6-5,NA,CASSFKTVNQPQHF,TGTGCCAGCAGTTTTAAGACAGTCAATCAGCCCCAGCATTTT
NA,TRBJ2-2,TRBV4-2,NA,CASSPEWTGELFF,TGTGCCAGCAGCCCGGAGTGGACCGGGGAGCTGTTTTTT
NA,TRBJ2-1,TRBV3-1/TRBV3-2,TRBD2,CASSRGGRGPAGIF,TGTGCCAGCAGCCGAGGAGGGAGGGGACCGGCGGGAATCTTC
NA,TRBJ2-1,TRBV28,NA,CASRLRAGGSYNEQFF,TGTGCCAGCAGACTGAGGGCTGGCGGCTCCTACAATGAGCAGTTCTTC
NA,TRBJ2-4,TRBV29-1,NA,CSVPEGGKKNIQYF,TGCAGCGTTCCCGAAGGGGGTAAAAAAAACATTCAGTACTTC
NA,TRBJ2-7,TRBV2,NA,CASSESGHEQYF,TGTGCCAGCAGTGAGTCGGGTCACGAGCAGTACTTC
NA,TRBJ2-7,TRBV5-4,NA,CASSLDSTPYEQYF,TGTGCCAGCAGCTTGGACAGTACTCCCTACGAGCAGTACTTC
NA,TRBJ2-7,TRBV11-3,NA,CASSLARDYEQYF,TGTGCCAGCAGCTTAGCGCGAGATTACGAGCAGTACTTC
once,TRBJ2-7,TRBV19,TRBD1,CASKPGQATYEQYF,TGTGCCAGTAAGCCGGGACAGGCGACCTACGAGCAGTACTTC
NA,TRBJ2-7,TRBV5-5,TRBD2,CASSLRGGYEQYF,TGTGCCAGCAGCTTGCGGGGAGGGTACGAGCAGTACTTC
NA,TRBJ2-7,TRBV28,NA,CASSKQRRQYF,TGTGCCAGCAGTAAACAACGAAGGCAGTACTTC
NA,TRBJ2-3,TRBV3-1/TRBV3-2,NA,CASSQDPGRSTDTQYF,TGTGCCAGCAGCCAAGATCCGGGACGTAGCACAGATACGCAGTATTTT
NA,TRBJ2-5,TRBV7-8,NA,CASSSQETQYF,TGTGCCAGCAGCTCGCAAGAGACCCAGTACTTC